This TCR beta chain comes out of a study of cutaneous CD30+ T cell lymphoproliferative disorder and hepatitis E (dated by TCRdb to the late 2010s). Library preparation used the immunoSEQ multiplex PCR assay. Here the immuneACCESS table is served through TCRdb, limited to in-frame sequences with V and J called. Missing clones are a known gap in these copies; in checked studies unresolved V genes cover under half, and the rest lacks a known reason. The sample profile shows around 7,000 clones; 65% to 75% of them were found once. The ten largest make up approximately 1.2% of the sample. The CDR3 starts with the cysteine, ends with the phenylalanine, and has 15 residues. Only CDR3 DNA is held: 45 bases, read in frame from base 1. V sheds 4 bases and J sheds 4 bases, leaving 17 bases between their ends. Based on the germline V gene, the CDR1 and CDR2 sequences are SGHRS and YFSETQ. As for this clone: Its specific antigen is unknown. One base away there is no much larger clone; base qualities are not given.

The TCR originated in a human donor with a cutaneous T cell lymphoproliferative disorder associated with hepatitis E virus. The chain is assembled from TRBV5-1 and TRBJ1-1, with TRBD1 perhaps the D gene, on 5 matching bases. The sample was blood. The DNA is as follows: TGCGCCAGCAGCCTGGACGGGACTTCGGGCACTGAAGCTTTCTTT. Translated, it reads CASSLDGTSGTEAFF.